The 15 T cell receptor beta chains in this list originate from one sample, sequenced in a study of T cells after yellow fever vaccination. TCRdb reprocessed the 5' RACE reads with MiXCR, giving one entry per CDR3 protein. The sample has about 320,000 distinct CDR3 sequences; about an eighth are singletons. The source material was CD4+ T cells sorted from PBMCs, sampled 15 days after the yellow fever booster vaccination. The source is a man aged 18 to 35 who received the YFV17D yellow fever vaccine.

This clonotype was counted ten times or more. The chain is built from TRBV30 and TRBJ2-7, with 11 positions matching TRBD1. Germline assignment: CDR1 GTSNPN and CDR2 SVGIG (reference sequence). J gave up 1 base and V 1 base, and 9 bases lay outside the gene matches. The CDR3 contains 17 residues. This chain's CDR3 is CAWSAGQGAIGSYEQYF. CDR3 coding DNA: TGTGCCTGGAGTGCCGGACAGGGGGCGATAGGATCCTACGAGCAGTACTTC. Full variable domain (missing parts from reference TRBV30 and TRBJ2-7): SQTIHQWPATLVQPVGSPLSLECTVEGTSNPNLYWYRQAAGRGLQLLFYSVGIGQISSEVPQNLSASRPQDRQFILSSKKLLLSDSGFYLCAWSAGQGAIGSYEQYFGPGTRLTVT.

CDR3 DNA sequence: TGTGCCAGCAGCGGGCCACGACGGACGGAGACCCAGTACTTC. Amino acids: CASSGPRRTETQYF. The chain recombines TRBV11-3 with TRBJ2-5; D not resolved. This CDR3 is built from 14 residues. V was pared by 5 bases and J by 5 bases, with 15 bases between. Per germline, CDR1 SGHNT and CDR2 YENEEA.

The table lists this clonotype with a few counts. Sequence at one end of the junction differs from germline and may be a read error. V is TRBV14 and J is TRBJ1-5; D is ambiguous. CDR1 and CDR2 from the germline V gene are SGHDN and FVKESK. The CDR3 spans 15 residues. CDR3 amino acids: CASSEDRSSNQPQHF. DNA for the CDR3: TGTGCCAGCAGCGAAGACCGGAGTAGCAATCAGCCCCAGCATTTT.

This chain connects TRBV29-1 to TRBJ1-5, with D perhaps TRBD1 (6 bases). Trimming took 4 bases from V and 6 from J, leaving 10 bases between them. The CDR3 covers 12 residues. CDR1 and CDR2 (germline): SQVTM, ANQGSEA. The CDR3 coding sequence is TGCAGCGTTGGGACCAGGGGTCAGCCCCAGCATTTT. It is translated as CSVGTRGQPQHF. The full variable domain, with the rest looked up from reference TRBV29-1 and TRBJ1-5, is SAVISQKPSRDICQRGTSLTIQCQVDSQVTMMFWYRQQPGQSLTLIATANQGSEATYESGFVIDKFPISRPNLTFSTLTVSNMSPEDSSIYLCSVGTRGQPQHFGDGTRLSIL.

This clonotype was observed at least ten times. The V and J genes are TRBV5-1 and TRBJ2-2; the D gene is possibly TRBD2 (6 bases). Germline lookup yields CDR1 SGHRS and CDR2 YFSETQ. V lost 3 bases, J lost 0 bases, and 9 bases lay in between. The CDR3 is 15 amino acids. The CDR3 spells CASSSGDSNTGELFF. CDR3 coding DNA: TGCGCCAGCAGCTCGGGGGACTCGAACACCGGGGAGCTGTTTTTT.

This clonotype has only a few counts. The rearrangement links TRBV30 to TRBJ2-3; D assignment may be TRBD1 or TRBD2 (5 bases each). The CDR3 extends over 15 amino acids. Trimming left V 0 bases short and J 1 base short, with 11 bases between. Germline V gene data show CDR1 as GTSNPN and CDR2 as SVGIG (reference sequence). CDR3 sequence reads: CAWSVSEGRTDTQYF. CDR3 DNA: TGTGCCTGGAGTGTGTCCGAGGGGCGCACAGATACGCAGTATTTT. The entire variable domain, with the rest obtained from reference TRBV30 and TRBJ2-3, is as follows: SQTIHQWPATLVQPVGSPLSLECTVEGTSNPNLYWYRQAAGRGLQLLFYSVGIGQISSEVPQNLSASRPQDRQFILSSKKLLLSDSGFYLCAWSVSEGRTDTQYFGPGTRLTVL.

The sample holds a few counts of this clonotype. The chain links TRBV5-1 to TRBJ2-3, with D uncertain. Germline loops: CDR1 SGHRS, CDR2 YFSETQ. Trimming pared 1 base from V and 4 bases from J, leaving 19 bases between. The CDR3 has 17 residues. The CDR3 protein is CASSLNLARPAPDTQYF. The CDR3 region has the DNA TGCGCCAGCAGCTTGAATTTGGCCCGCCCGGCCCCAGATACGCAGTATTTT.

J is TRBJ1-6 and V is TRBV7-2, with D unclear. The CDR3 is made up of 14 amino acids. The germline gives CDR1 SGHTA, CDR2 FQGNSA. The ends were cut back, 0 bases at V and 11 bases at J, with 11 bases in the middle. The CDR3 coding sequence is TGTGCCAGCAGCTTAGCGCTAGCTGGACCACCCCTCCACTTT. It specifies CASSLALAGPPLHF.

This clonotype was counted between two and nine times. The chain has TRBV6-2 or TRBV6-3 and TRBJ2-1, with 7 bases that match TRBD1. The J segment lost 1 base and the V segment lost 7 bases, leaving 1 base of the junction unmatched. This CDR3 has 13 residues. CDR1 MNHEY and CDR2 SVGEGT come from the germline V gene. The CDR3 here is CASKGASYNEQFF. Written as DNA, the CDR3 is TGTGCCAGCAAGGGGGCATCCTACAATGAGCAGTTCTTC.

The chain joins TRBV18 to TRBJ1-1; 8 nucleotides agree with TRBD1. This CDR3 is 13 amino acids long. Trimming took 5 bases from V and 7 from J; bases not matched to a gene: 6. The germline V gene has CDR1 KGHSH and CDR2 LQKENI. CDR3 protein: CASSNDRGGEAFF. The CDR3 DNA is TGTGCCAGCTCAAACGACAGGGGTGGTGAAGCTTTCTTT.

This clonotype was detected ten times or more. The chain uses TRBV5-1 and TRBJ2-1; 14 bases are shared with TRBD2. CDR3 length equals 18 residues. CDR1 and CDR2 (germline): SGHRS, YFSETQ. The J segment lost 7 bases and the V segment lost 4 bases, leaving 13 bases of the junction unmatched. The CDR3 DNA is TGCGCCAGCAGCAGAGAGACTCCGGGACTAGCGGGGGAGAATGAGCAGTTCTTC. This encodes CASSRETPGLAGENEQFF.

The chain has TRBV12-3 or TRBV12-4 and TRBJ1-4, with D unresolved. With 5 bases removed from V and 4 bases from J, the gap between germline ends came to 17 bases. The CDR3 covers 16 residues. The CDR3 nucleotides are TGTGCCAGCAGTCCCCGTTTAAGTACCTTTAATGAAAAACTGTTTTTT. Protein: CASSPRLSTFNEKLFF.

This clonotype came up many times. The chain recombines TRBV28 with TRBJ1-5; weak D call: TRBD1 (5 bases). Trimming took off 6 bases at V and 1 base at J, with 22 bases between the two ends. The CDR3 contains 18 residues. Germline CDR1 and CDR2: MDHEN and SYDVKM. Written as DNA, the CDR3 is TGTGCCAGCAGCGAGTTTGCGGGCTACCGGGACAGCAATCAGCCCCAGCATTTT. Its translation is CASSEFAGYRDSNQPQHF.

This sequence joins TRBV28 and TRBJ2-1, with 14 bases matching TRBD2. Germline CDR1 reads MDHEN; CDR2 reads SYDVKM. This CDR3 spans 17 amino acids. Losses at the gene ends were 6 bases for V and 3 bases for J; bases not matched to a gene: 7. CDR3 residues: CASSSGGLAGVYNEQFF. The CDR3 DNA follows: TGTGCCAGCAGCAGCGGGGGACTAGCGGGGGTCTACAATGAGCAGTTCTTC. Full variable domain (remainder filled in from reference TRBV28 and TRBJ2-1): DVKVTQSSRYLVKRTGEKVFLECVQDMDHENMFWYRQDPGLGLRLIYFSYDVKMKEKGDIPEGYSVSREKKERFSLILESASTNQTSMYLCASSSGGLAGVYNEQFFGPGTRLTVL.

In its sample, this clonotype was seen a few times. Germline and junction disagree at one end, which may indicate a read error. The V call is TRBV7-9, the J call TRBJ1-4; D gene ambiguous. Germline V gene data show CDR1 as SEHNR and CDR2 as FQNEAQ (reference sequence). The CDR3 consists of 15 residues. CDR3 DNA sequence: TGTGCCAGCAGCCTAGCTTGGGCAACTAATGAAAAACTGTTTTTT. It specifies CASSLAWATNEKLFF.